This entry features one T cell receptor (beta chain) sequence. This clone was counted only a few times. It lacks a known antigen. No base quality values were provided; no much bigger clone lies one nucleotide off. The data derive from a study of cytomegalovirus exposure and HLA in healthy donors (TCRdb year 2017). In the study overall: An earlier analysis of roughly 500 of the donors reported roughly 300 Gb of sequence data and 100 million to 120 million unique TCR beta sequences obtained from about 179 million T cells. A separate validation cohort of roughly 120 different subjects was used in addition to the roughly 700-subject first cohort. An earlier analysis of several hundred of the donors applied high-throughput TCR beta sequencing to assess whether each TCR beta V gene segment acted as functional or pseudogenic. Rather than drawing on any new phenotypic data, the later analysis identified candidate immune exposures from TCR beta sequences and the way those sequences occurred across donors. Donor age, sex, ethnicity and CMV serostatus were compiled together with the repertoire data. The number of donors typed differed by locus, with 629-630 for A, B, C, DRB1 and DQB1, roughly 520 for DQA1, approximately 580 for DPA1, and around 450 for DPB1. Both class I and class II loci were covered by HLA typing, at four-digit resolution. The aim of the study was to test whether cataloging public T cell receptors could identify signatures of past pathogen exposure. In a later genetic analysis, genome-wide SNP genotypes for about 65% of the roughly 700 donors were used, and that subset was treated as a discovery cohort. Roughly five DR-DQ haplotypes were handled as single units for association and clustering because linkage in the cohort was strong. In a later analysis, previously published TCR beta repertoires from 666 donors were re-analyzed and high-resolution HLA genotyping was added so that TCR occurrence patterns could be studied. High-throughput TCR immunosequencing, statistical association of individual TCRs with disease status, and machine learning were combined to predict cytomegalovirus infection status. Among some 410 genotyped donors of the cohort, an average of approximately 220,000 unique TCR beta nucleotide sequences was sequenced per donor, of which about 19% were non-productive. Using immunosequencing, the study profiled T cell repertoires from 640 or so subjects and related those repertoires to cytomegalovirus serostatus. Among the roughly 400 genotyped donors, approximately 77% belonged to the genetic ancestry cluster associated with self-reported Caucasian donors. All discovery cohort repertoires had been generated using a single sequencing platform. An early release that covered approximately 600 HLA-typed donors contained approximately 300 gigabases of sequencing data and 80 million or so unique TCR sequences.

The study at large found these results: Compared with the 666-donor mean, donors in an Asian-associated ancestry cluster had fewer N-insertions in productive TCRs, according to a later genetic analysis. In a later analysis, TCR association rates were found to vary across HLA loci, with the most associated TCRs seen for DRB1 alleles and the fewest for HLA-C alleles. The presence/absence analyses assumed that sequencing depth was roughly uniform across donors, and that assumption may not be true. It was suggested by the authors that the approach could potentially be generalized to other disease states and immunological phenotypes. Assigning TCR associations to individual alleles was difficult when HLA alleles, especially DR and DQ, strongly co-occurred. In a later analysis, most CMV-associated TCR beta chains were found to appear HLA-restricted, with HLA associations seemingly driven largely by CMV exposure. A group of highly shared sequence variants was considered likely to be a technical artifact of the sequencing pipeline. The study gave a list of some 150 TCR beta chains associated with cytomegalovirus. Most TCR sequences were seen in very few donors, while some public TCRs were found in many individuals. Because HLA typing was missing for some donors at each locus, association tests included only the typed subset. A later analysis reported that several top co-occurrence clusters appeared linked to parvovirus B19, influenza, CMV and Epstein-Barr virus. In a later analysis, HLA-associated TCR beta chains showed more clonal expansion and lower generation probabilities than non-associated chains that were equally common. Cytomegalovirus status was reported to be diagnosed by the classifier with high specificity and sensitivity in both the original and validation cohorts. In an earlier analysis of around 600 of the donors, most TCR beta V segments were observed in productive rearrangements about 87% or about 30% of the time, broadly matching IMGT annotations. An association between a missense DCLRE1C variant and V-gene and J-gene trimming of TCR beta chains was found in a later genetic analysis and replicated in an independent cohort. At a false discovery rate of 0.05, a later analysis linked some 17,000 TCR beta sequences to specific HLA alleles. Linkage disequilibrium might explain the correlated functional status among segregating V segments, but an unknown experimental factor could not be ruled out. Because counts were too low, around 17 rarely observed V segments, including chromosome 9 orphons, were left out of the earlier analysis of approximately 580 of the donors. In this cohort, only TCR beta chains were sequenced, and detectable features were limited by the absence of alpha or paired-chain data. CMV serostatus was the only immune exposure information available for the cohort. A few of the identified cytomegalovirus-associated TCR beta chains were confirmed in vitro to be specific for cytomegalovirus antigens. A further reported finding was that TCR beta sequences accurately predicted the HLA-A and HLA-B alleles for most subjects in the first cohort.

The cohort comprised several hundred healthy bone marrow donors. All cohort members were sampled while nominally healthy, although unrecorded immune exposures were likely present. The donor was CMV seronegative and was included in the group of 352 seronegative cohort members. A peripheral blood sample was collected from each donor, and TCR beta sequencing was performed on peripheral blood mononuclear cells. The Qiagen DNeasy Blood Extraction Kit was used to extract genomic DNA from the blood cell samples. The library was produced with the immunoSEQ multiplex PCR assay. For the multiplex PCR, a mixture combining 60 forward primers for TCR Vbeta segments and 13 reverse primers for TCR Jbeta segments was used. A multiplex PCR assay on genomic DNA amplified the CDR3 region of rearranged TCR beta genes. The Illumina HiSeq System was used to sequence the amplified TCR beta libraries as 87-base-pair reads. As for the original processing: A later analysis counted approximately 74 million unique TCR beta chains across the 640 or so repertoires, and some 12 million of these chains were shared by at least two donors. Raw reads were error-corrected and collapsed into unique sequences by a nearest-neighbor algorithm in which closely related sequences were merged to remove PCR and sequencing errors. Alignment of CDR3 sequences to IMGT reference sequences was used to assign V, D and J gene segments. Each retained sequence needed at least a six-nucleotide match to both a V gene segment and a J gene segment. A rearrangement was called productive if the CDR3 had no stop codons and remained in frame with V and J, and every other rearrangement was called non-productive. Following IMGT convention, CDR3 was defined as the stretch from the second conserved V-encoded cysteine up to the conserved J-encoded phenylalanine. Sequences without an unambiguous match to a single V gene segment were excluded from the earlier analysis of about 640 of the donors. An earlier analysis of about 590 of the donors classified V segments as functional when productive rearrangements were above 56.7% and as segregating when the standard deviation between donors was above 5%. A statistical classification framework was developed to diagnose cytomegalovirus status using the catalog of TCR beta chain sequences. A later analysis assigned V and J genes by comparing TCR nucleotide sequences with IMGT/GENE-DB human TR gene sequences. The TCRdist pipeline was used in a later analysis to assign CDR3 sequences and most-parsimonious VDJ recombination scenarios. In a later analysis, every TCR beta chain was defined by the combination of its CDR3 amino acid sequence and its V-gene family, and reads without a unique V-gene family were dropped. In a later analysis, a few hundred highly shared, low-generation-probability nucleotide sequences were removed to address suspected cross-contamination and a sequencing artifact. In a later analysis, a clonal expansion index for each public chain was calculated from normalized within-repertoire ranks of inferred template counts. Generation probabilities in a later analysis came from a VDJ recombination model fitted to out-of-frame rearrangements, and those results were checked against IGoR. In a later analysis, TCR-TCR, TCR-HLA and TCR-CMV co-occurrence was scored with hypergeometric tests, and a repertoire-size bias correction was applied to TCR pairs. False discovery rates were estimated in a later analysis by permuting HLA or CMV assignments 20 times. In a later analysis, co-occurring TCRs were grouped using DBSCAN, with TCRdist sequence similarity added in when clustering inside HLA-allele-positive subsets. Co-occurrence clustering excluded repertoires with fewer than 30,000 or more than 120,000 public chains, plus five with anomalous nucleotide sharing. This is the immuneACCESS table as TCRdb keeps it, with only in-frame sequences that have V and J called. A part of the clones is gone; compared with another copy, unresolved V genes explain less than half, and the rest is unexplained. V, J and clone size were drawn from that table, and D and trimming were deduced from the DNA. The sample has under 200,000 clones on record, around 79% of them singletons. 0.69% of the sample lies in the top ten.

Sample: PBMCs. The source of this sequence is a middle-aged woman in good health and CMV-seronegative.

The CDR3 region reads CAWNTGATEAFF. The sequenced DNA is TGTGCCTGGAATACAGGGGCAACTGAAGCTTTCTTT. In this chain, TRBV30 is recombined with TRBJ1-1, with 7 bases matching TRBD1. CDR1 and CDR2 (GTSNPN, SVGIG) derive from the germline V gene (reference sequence). Compared with germline, V lacks 4 bases and J lacks 5 bases; bases without a gene match: 4. Inclusive of the bounding cysteine and phenylalanine, the CDR3 is 12 residues long. The retained sequence is limited to the CDR3, 36 bases, with the frame set at the first base.